The 4 T cell receptor beta chains below were found in one sample sequenced in a study of cytotoxic CD8 clonotypes in ibrutinib-treated CLL. Assay used: immunoSEQ multiplex PCR; TCRdb lists only in-frame clones, some missing. The table includes some 50,000 clones, more than 55% detected once. The specimen was PBMCs, collected after 24 months of ibrutinib treatment. The receptor set was obtained from a human donor with chronic lymphocytic leukemia.

The rearrangement uses TRBV5-6 and TRBJ2-1, with 7 bases aligning to TRBD1. This CDR3 has 17 amino acids. Trimming cost V 4 bases and J 1 base; bases outside gene matches: 11. The germline V gene encodes CDR1 SGHDT and CDR2 YYEEEE. The CDR3 spells CASSTTLGQSSYNEQFF. The CDR3 nucleotides are TGTGCCAGCAGCACAACCCTGGGACAGTCTTCCTACAATGAGCAGTTCTTC.

The rearrangement joins TRBV5-1 to TRBJ2-2; D ambiguous. The CDR3 runs 15 residues. Germline lookup yields CDR1 SGHRS and CDR2 YFSETQ. V was clipped by 4 bases and J by 2 bases, with 12 bases between them. This CDR3 reads CASSPGPVNTGELFF. The CDR3 DNA follows: TGCGCCAGCAGCCCGGGCCCTGTAAACACCGGGGAGCTGTTTTTT. Variable domain in full (rest from reference TRBV5-1 and TRBJ2-2): KAGVTQTPRYLIKTRGQQVTLSCSPISGHRSVSWYQQTPGQGLQFLFEYFSETQRNKGNFPGRFSGRQFSNSRSEMNVSTLELGDSALYLCASSPGPVNTGELFFGEGSRLTVL.

The table lists this clone with a few counts. The chain carries TRBV2 and TRBJ2-6; tentatively, D is TRBD1 (5 bases). Trimming removed 6 bases at V and 1 base at J, with 13 bases between. The CDR3 consists of 16 residues. Germline-derived CDR1 and CDR2 are SNHLY and FYNNEI. The DNA of the CDR3 is TGTGCCAGCAGCCTGAACGCAGGGTCTGGGGCCAACGTCCTGACTTTC. Protein sequence: CASSLNAGSGANVLTF.

This clone was seen repeatedly, ten times or more. The chain has TRBV29-1 and TRBJ1-2, with TRBD1 matching over 10 bases. Germline V gives CDR1 SQVTM, CDR2 ANQGSEA. Losses at the gene ends were 7 bases for V and 3 bases for J; bases not matched to a gene: 5. The length of the CDR3 is 13 residues. The CDR3 here is CSAGTGVDYGYTF. Written as DNA, the CDR3 is TGCAGCGCCGGGACAGGGGTGGACTATGGCTACACCTTC.